This paragraph covers one TCR beta chain sequence. Its antigen is unknown. Each sample yielded at least 6 micrograms of PBMC total RNA. These data belong to a study of blood T cells in healthy people across ages. Study results and caveats: Estimated diversity across one million T cells was deemed an underestimate. Unknown CMV status may confound age-related changes in expanded clones.

Primed by a sample-barcoded 5' primer and a J-beta primer mix, a second PCR proceeded for about 7 to 11 cycles. MiXCR, applied by TCRdb to the 5' RACE reads, yields one record per CDR3 protein. The table lists over a million distinct CDR3 sequences, roughly 64% of them singletons. This clonotype originated in a man aged 18 to 35 in good health. Sequencing was carried out using blood.

DNA of the CDR3: TGTGCCAGCAGCGTATTTGGACTAGCTGGAGGAGGTGATACGCAGTATTTT. This codes for CASSVFGLAGGGDTQYF. The V and J genes are TRBV6-1 and TRBJ2-3, with 8 bases that match TRBD2. Germline V gene data show CDR1 as MNHNS and CDR2 as SASEGT. The V gene end was trimmed by 6 bases and the J gene end by 6 bases; junction bases not matched to a gene: 17. This CDR3 spans 17 amino acids.